A single sample is the source of the 29 T cell receptor beta chains below, sequenced in a study of OX40 agonist ivuxolimab in advanced cancers. Produced via immunoSEQ multiplex PCR; TCRdb's table is partial and in-frame only. Of approximately 28,000 clones detected, roughly 84% appear once; the ten largest clones hold roughly 19%. Here the sequenced sample was CD4+ or CD8+ T cells sorted from blood, taken in a trial of the OX40 agonist ivuxolimab. The origin of the receptors is an adult with an advanced solid tumor such as melanoma, head and neck, liver or kidney cancer.

This chain joins TRBV15 and TRBJ2-3, with a weak D call TRBD2 (5 bases). V lost 5 bases and J 3 bases, leaving 15 bases between the germline ends. Germline V gene lookup returns CDR1 LNHNV and CDR2 YYDKDF (reference sequence). The CDR3 spans 15 residues. This CDR3 reads CATSLATGITDTQYF. For the CDR3, the DNA is TGTGCCACCAGCCTCGCTACGGGGATAACAGATACGCAGTATTTT.

This clone was detected only once. This chain connects TRBV2 to TRBJ1-1, with D unresolved. The CDR3 is 14 residues long. Trimming stripped 3 bases from V and 0 bases from J, with 8 bases between. Germline V gene lookup returns CDR1 SNHLY and CDR2 FYNNEI. The CDR3 DNA follows: TGTGCCAGCAGTGACAGGCGTATGAACACTGAAGCTTTCTTT. Translating it yields CASSDRRMNTEAFF. The full variable domain, completed using reference TRBV2 and TRBJ1-1, is EPEVTQTPSHQVTQMGQEVILRCVPISNHLYFYWYRQILGQKVEFLVSFYNNEISEKSEIFDDQFSVERPDGSNFTLKIRSTKLEDSAMYFCASSDRRMNTEAFFGQGTRLTVV.

The V call is TRBV7-6, the J call TRBJ2-5; D unclear. This CDR3 is 13 amino acids long. Germline CDR1 is SGHVS and CDR2 is FNYEAQ. V lost 1 base and J 6 bases, leaving 9 bases between the germline ends. The CDR3 spells CASSLGSRQTQYF. The CDR3 nucleotides are TGTGCCAGCAGCTTAGGCTCGAGGCAGACCCAGTACTTC.

The chain links TRBV29-1 to TRBJ1-2; D unclear. Germline-derived CDR1 and CDR2 are SQVTM and ANQGSEA. Trimming pared 4 bases from V and 4 bases from J, leaving 7 bases between. The CDR3 is 11 residues long. The CDR3 DNA reads as TGCAGCGTTGTCGAGGGCTATGGCTACACCTTC. Its translation is CSVVEGYGYTF.

V gene TRBV5-4 combines with J gene TRBJ2-7; 8 bases are shared with TRBD2. With V trimmed by 4 bases and J by 3 bases, 9 bases remained unmatched. The CDR3 extends over 15 amino acids. CDR1 and CDR2 from the germline V gene are SGHNT and YYREEE (reference sequence). Here the CDR3 reads CASSTPAGGGYEQYF. CDR3 sequence (DNA): TGTGCCAGCAGCACCCCGGCGGGGGGTGGCTACGAGCAGTACTTC. The full variable domain, completed using reference TRBV5-4 and TRBJ2-7, is ETGVTQSPTHLIKTRGQQVTLRCSSQSGHNTVSWYQQALGQGPQFIFQYYREEENGRGNFPPRFSGLQFPNYSSELNVNALELDDSALYLCASSTPAGGGYEQYFGPGTRLTVT.

The chain carries TRBV6-4 and TRBJ2-3; 9 bases match TRBD1. This CDR3 is 16 amino acids long. Germline V gene data show CDR1 as MRHNA and CDR2 as SNTAGT. Trimming took 2 bases from V and 3 from J; bases not matched to a gene: 6. The CDR3 protein is CASSDRDRATTDTQYF. CDR3 bases: TGTGCCAGCAGTGACCGGGACAGGGCCACTACAGATACGCAGTATTTT.

This chain joins TRBV6-1 and TRBJ2-7, with 9 bases matching TRBD1. The CDR3 extends over 14 amino acids. V gave up 7 bases and J gave up 3 bases; unmatched junction bases: 7. Germline V gene lookup returns CDR1 MNHNS and CDR2 SASEGT. The CDR3 protein is CASTLGQGSYEQYF. The DNA for the CDR3 is TGTGCCAGCACCCTTGGACAGGGGAGCTACGAGCAGTACTTC.

This clone is a singleton in its sample. The chain's CDR3 is CASSWTTGDTEAFF. The CDR3 DNA follows: TGCGCCAGCAGCTGGACGACAGGGGACACTGAAGCTTTCTTT. The V and J genes are TRBV5-1 and TRBJ1-1, with TRBD1 identical over 8 bases. CDR1 SGHRS and CDR2 YFSETQ come from the germline V gene. J was trimmed by 3 bases and V by 3 bases; bases with no gene match: 4. The CDR3 spans 14 residues.

The V and J genes are TRBV6-6 and TRBJ1-2; D is uncertain. Trimming left V 0 bases short and J 3 bases short, with 14 bases between. The V gene's germline CDR1 is MNHNY and CDR2 SVGAGI (reference sequence). The CDR3 is 16 amino acids. The CDR3 DNA sequence: TGTGCCAGCAGTTACTCGACCCCTACGTCTTACTATGGCTACACCTTC. This translates into CASSYSTPTSYYGYTF.

This clone was seen once. The gene calls are TRBV13 and TRBJ2-1; D perhaps matches TRBD2 (7 bases). The V end was cut by 5 bases, the J end by 4 bases, with 18 bases between. Germline values: CDR1 PRHDT, CDR2 FYEKMQ (reference sequence). The CDR3 totals 16 residues. The CDR3 spells CASSARWGGEYNEQFF. In DNA form, the CDR3 reads TGTGCCAGCAGCGCCAGATGGGGGGGCGAGTACAATGAGCAGTTCTTC.

Relative to its sample, this clone is medium-sized (0.01 to 0.1%). The chain is built from TRBV19 and TRBJ2-2, with TRBD2 matching over 8 bases. The CDR3 consists of 19 residues. From germline, CDR1 is LNHDA and CDR2 SQIVND (reference sequence). After removal of 5 bases from V and 3 bases from J, the junction contained 17 bases not matched to a gene. CDR3 amino acids: CASSPKVLRAGADTGELFF. CDR3 sequence (DNA): TGTGCCAGTAGTCCGAAAGTTCTACGAGCGGGAGCAGACACCGGGGAGCTGTTTTTT. Combining the CDR3 with reference TRBV19 and TRBJ2-2 gives the whole variable domain DGGITQSPKYLFRKEGQNVTLSCEQNLNHDAMYWYRQDPGQGLRLIYYSQIVNDFQKGDIAEGYSVSREKKESFPLTVTSAQKNPTAFYLCASSPKVLRAGADTGELFFGEGSRLTVL.

Concerning this clone: The same CDR3 can be traced to other DNA sequences in this sample. The chain has TRBV6-5 and TRBJ1-1; D not certain. Germline V gene sequence: CDR1 MNHEY, CDR2 SVGAGI. V was clipped by 0 bases and J by 4 bases, with 12 bases between them. The length of the CDR3 is 15 residues. The DNA of the CDR3 is TGTGCCAGCAGTTACTCGTGGCAAGGGTCCACTGAAGCTTTCTTT. It is translated as CASSYSWQGSTEAFF.

This clone is judged medium-sized (0.01 to 0.1%). The chain combines TRBV5-1 with TRBJ2-1; no clear D. In germline, CDR1 is SGHRS, CDR2 YFSETQ. Deletions cut 4 bases from V and 0 bases from J, with 11 bases between. The CDR3 loop spans 15 amino acids. The CDR3 region has the DNA TGCGCCAGCAGCCCGCGGCGGAGCTCCTACAATGAGCAGTTCTTC. Amino acid sequence: CASSPRRSSYNEQFF.

The genes are TRBV5-6 and TRBJ2-7; unclear D gene. Trimming left V 3 bases short and J 0 bases short, with 7 bases between. The CDR3 covers 13 residues. Germline V gives CDR1 SGHDT, CDR2 YYEEEE. CDR3 region: CASSYLSSYEQYF. The CDR3, as DNA: TGTGCCAGCAGCTACCTTAGCTCCTACGAGCAGTACTTC.

The chain employs TRBV4-2 and TRBJ2-1; TRBD2 agrees at 9 bases. Germline CDR1 is LGHNA and CDR2 is YNFKEQ. Germline trimming cut 6 bases from V and 10 bases from J; bases unmatched to any gene: 13. This CDR3 spans 15 amino acids. The CDR3 coding sequence is TGTGCCAGCAGTCCTCCGGGACTAGCCCCTTTGGAGCAGTTCTTC. Translation gives CASSPPGLAPLEQFF.

The chain couples TRBV2 to TRBJ2-5; D not resolved. The DNA end is a closer match to TRBJ2-7, so the J assignment may be wrong. This CDR3 is built from 16 residues. The V gene's germline CDR1 is SNHLY and CDR2 FYNNEI. CDR3 DNA: TGTGCCAGCAGTGAAGCGCTGCGCCTAGATCTCTACGAGCAGTACTTC. This codes for CASSEALRLDLYEQYF.

J is TRBJ2-7 and V is TRBV19, with 10 nucleotides matching TRBD1. The V gene's germline CDR1 is LNHDA and CDR2 SQIVND (reference sequence). V shed 5 bases and J 3 bases; nucleotides not matched to a gene: 4. This CDR3 spans 14 amino acids. Here the CDR3 DNA reads TGTGCCAGTAGTCTCCGGGACAGGGGCTACGAGCAGTACTTC. It specifies CASSLRDRGYEQYF. Looking up the rest from reference TRBV19 and TRBJ2-7 gives the full variable domain: DGGITQSPKYLFRKEGQNVTLSCEQNLNHDAMYWYRQDPGQGLRLIYYSQIVNDFQKGDIAEGYSVSREKKESFPLTVTSAQKNPTAFYLCASSLRDRGYEQYFGPGTRLTVT.

The chain recombines TRBV7-9 with TRBJ1-2; D is unresolved. This CDR3 region has 11 residues. The V and J ends lost 1 base and 8 bases respectively, with 5 bases between them. The germline V gene encodes CDR1 SEHNR and CDR2 FQNEAQ (reference sequence). For the CDR3, the DNA is TGTGCCAGCAGCTTAGATCTGGGCTACACCTTC. It is translated as CASSLDLGYTF.

The chain combines TRBV28 with TRBJ2-7; D remains ambiguous. Looked up from germline, CDR1 is MDHEN and CDR2 is SYDVKM. The CDR3 is made up of 11 amino acids. V was trimmed by 10 bases and J by 3 bases, leaving 10 bases between them. The CDR3 DNA is TGTGCCACCCGGAGCAGCTACGAGCAGTACTTC. Its protein is CATRSSYEQYF. Complete variable domain (other parts from reference TRBV28 and TRBJ2-7): DVKVTQSSRYLVKRTGEKVFLECVQDMDHENMFWYRQDPGLGLRLIYFSYDVKMKEKGDIPEGYSVSREKKERFSLILESASTNQTSMYLCATRSSYEQYFGPGTRLTVT.

The chain has TRBV28 and TRBJ2-1; D may be TRBD2 (6 bases). This CDR3 spans 14 amino acids. The germline V and J ends were trimmed by 3 bases and 6 bases, with 12 bases remaining between them. Germline V gives CDR1 MDHEN, CDR2 SYDVKM. The CDR3, as DNA: TGTGCCAGCAGTTTCACGGGGGTGAGCAATGAGCAGTTCTTC. Its protein is CASSFTGVSNEQFF. The full variable domain, with the rest looked up from reference TRBV28 and TRBJ2-1, is DVKVTQSSRYLVKRTGEKVFLECVQDMDHENMFWYRQDPGLGLRLIYFSYDVKMKEKGDIPEGYSVSREKKERFSLILESASTNQTSMYLCASSFTGVSNEQFFGPGTRLTVL.

The chain combines TRBV9 with TRBJ2-1; tentative D call: TRBD2 (5 bases). The V end lost 0 bases, the J end lost 1 base, and 11 bases lay between the germline ends. The CDR3 is 16 amino acids. Germline CDR1 reads SGDLS; CDR2 reads YYNGEE. Written as DNA, the CDR3 is TGTGCCAGCAGCGTAGGGCGCGGGTCTTCCTACAATGAGCAGTTCTTC. As protein: CASSVGRGSSYNEQFF.

The J gene is TRBJ2-2, the V gene TRBV4-2; TRBD2 aligns across 9 bases. The CDR3 spans 17 residues. CDR1 is LGHNA, CDR2 YNFKEQ, per germline. V lost 1 base, J lost 5 bases, and 8 bases stayed unmatched. The CDR3 nucleotides read TGTGCCAGCAGCCAAGTGGCGGCGGGAGGGTTGACCGGGGAGCTGTTTTTT. Amino acids: CASSQVAAGGLTGELFF.

The chain employs TRBV29-1 and TRBJ1-4, with unresolved D. V lost 3 bases, J lost 6 bases, and 11 bases lay in between. Germline CDR1 is SQVTM and CDR2 is ANQGSEA. The CDR3 contains 13 residues. Here the CDR3 reads CSVEEGIDEKLFF. The CDR3 DNA follows: TGCAGCGTTGAGGAGGGTATTGATGAAAAACTGTTTTTT.

CDR3 region: CASSLVGTDDEKLFF. In DNA, the CDR3 is TGTGCCAGCAGCTTAGTAGGGACAGACGATGAAAAACTGTTTTTT. V gene TRBV7-9 combines with J gene TRBJ1-4; TRBD1 matches at 7 bases. V shed 1 base, J shed 6 bases, and the junction held 5 bases outside the gene matches. CDR1 and CDR2 (germline): SEHNR, FQNEAQ (reference sequence). The CDR3 sequence is 15 residues long.

The chain has TRBV7-9 and TRBJ2-2; 8 positions match TRBD1. CDR3 size: 16 residues. CDR1 and CDR2 from the germline V gene are SEHNR and FQNEAQ (reference sequence). V trimming: 5 bases; J trimming: 2 bases; junction bases outside the gene matches: 7. CDR3 in DNA: TGTGCCAGCAGCGGGGCGGGGACAGGTAACACCGGGGAGCTGTTTTTT. Protein: CASSGAGTGNTGELFF.

The chain recombines TRBV11-3 with TRBJ1-1; weak D call: TRBD1 (5 bases). There are 13 residues in the CDR3. CDR1 and CDR2 (germline): SGHNT, YENEEA. V was trimmed by 10 bases and J by 5 bases, leaving 17 bases between them. The CDR3 here is CATRALLGTEAFF. The DNA of the CDR3 is TGTGCCACCAGGGCTCTACTCGGGACTGAAGCTTTCTTT.

The chain combines TRBV18 with TRBJ2-6, with 8 bases fitting TRBD1. The germline V gene has CDR1 KGHSH and CDR2 LQKENI. V trimming: 6 bases; J trimming: 2 bases; junction bases outside the gene matches: 9. This CDR3 region has 17 residues. For the CDR3, the DNA is TGTGCCAGCTCCAAAGGACAGGGAGGCGCTGGGGCCAACGTCCTGACTTTC. Its protein product is CASSKGQGGAGANVLTF.

The chain has TRBV2 and TRBJ2-2; D gene uncertain. CDR3 size: 12 residues. Germline CDR1 is SNHLY and CDR2 is FYNNEI. V shed 10 bases and J shed 5 bases, with 11 bases lying between them. The DNA of the CDR3 is TGTGCCACCATGATGGGGACCGGGGAGCTGTTTTTT. It yields the protein CATMMGTGELFF.

In this sample, this clone turned up a few times. This chain connects TRBV4-1 to TRBJ2-2; maybe TRBD1 (6 bases). Trimming pared 1 base from V and 5 bases from J, leaving 11 bases between. Germline CDR1 and CDR2: MGHRA and YSYEKL. The length of the CDR3 is 15 residues. CDR3 region: CASSQAGTTTGELFF. Written as DNA, the CDR3 is TGCGCCAGCAGCCAAGCCGGGACAACAACCGGGGAGCTGTTTTTT.